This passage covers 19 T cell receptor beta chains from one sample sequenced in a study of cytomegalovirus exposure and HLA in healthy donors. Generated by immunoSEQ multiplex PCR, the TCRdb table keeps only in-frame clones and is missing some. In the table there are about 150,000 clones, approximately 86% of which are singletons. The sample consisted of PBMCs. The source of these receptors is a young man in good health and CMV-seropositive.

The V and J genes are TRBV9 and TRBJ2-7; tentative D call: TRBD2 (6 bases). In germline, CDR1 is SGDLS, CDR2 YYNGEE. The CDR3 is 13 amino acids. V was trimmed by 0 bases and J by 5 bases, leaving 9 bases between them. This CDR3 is CASSVGGENEQYF. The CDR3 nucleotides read TGTGCCAGCAGCGTAGGGGGGGAGAACGAGCAGTACTTC.

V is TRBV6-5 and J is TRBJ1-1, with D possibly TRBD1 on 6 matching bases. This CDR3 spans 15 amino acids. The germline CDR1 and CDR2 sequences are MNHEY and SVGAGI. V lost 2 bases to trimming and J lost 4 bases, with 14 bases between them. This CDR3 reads CASSYEGGGGTEAFF. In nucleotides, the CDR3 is TGTGCCAGCAGTTACGAGGGGGGGGGAGGCACTGAAGCTTTCTTT.

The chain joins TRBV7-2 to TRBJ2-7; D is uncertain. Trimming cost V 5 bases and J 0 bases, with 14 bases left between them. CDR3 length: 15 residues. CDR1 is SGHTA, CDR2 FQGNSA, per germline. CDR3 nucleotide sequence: TGTGCCAGCAGCCCGAGATTTGCTAGCTCCTACGAGCAGTACTTC. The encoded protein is CASSPRFASSYEQYF.

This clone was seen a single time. CDR3 DNA sequence: TGTGCCAGCAGCCCACAGTCCTCTGGAAACACCATATATTTT. Translated, it gives CASSPQSSGNTIYF. This chain connects TRBV4-2 to TRBJ1-3; no clear D gene. The V and J ends lost 4 bases and 0 bases respectively, with 7 bases between them. CDR1 and CDR2 from the germline V gene are LGHNA and YNFKEQ. This CDR3 is 14 amino acids long.

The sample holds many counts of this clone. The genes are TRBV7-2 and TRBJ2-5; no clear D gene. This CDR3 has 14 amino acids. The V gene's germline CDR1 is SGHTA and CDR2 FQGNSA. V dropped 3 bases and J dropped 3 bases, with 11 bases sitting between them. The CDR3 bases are TGTGCCAGCAGCTTTACTCTACTAAAAGAGACCCAGTACTTC. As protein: CASSFTLLKETQYF. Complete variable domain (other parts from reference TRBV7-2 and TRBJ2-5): GAGVSQSPSNKVTEKGKDVELRCDPISGHTALYWYRQSLGQGLEFLIYFQGNSAPDKSGLPSDRFSAERTGGSVSTLTIQRTQQEDSAVYLCASSFTLLKETQYFGPGTRLLVL.

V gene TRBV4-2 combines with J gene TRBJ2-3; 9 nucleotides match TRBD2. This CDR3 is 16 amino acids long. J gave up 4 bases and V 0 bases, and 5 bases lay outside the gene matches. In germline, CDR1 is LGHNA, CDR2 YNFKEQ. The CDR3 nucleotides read TGTGCCAGCAGCCAAGATGGGGCTAGCGGGGCAGATACGCAGTATTTT. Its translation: CASSQDGASGADTQYF.

In DNA, the CDR3 is TGCAGTGCGCCACAGGGGGCACTTGCTTTCTTT. It specifies CSAPQGALAFF. The chain joins TRBV20-1 to TRBJ1-1, with TRBD1 identical over 9 bases. The CDR3 runs 11 residues. Germline lookup yields CDR1 DFQATT and CDR2 SNEGSKA (reference sequence). The V segment lost 6 bases and the J segment 11 bases; nucleotides outside the gene matches: 7.

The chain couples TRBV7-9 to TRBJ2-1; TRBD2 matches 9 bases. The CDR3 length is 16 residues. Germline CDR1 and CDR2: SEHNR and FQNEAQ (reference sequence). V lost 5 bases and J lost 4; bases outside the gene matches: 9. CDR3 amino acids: CASSQMGLASYNEQFF. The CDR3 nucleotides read TGTGCCAGCAGCCAGATGGGACTAGCCTCATACAATGAGCAGTTCTTC.

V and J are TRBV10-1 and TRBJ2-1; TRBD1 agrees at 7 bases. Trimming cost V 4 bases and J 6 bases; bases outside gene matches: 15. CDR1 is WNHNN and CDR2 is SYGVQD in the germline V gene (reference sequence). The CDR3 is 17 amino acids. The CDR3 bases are TGCGCCAGCAGTGTGGCCGGGGACAGCCTTATCGCCAATGAGCAGTTCTTC. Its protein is CASSVAGDSLIANEQFF.

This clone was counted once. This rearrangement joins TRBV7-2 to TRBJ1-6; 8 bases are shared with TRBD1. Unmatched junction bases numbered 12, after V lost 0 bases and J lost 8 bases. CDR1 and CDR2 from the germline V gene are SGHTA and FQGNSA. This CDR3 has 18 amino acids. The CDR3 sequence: CASSLARGQGANDSPLHF. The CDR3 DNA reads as TGTGCCAGCAGCTTAGCGCGGGGGCAGGGGGCGAATGATTCACCCCTCCACTTT.

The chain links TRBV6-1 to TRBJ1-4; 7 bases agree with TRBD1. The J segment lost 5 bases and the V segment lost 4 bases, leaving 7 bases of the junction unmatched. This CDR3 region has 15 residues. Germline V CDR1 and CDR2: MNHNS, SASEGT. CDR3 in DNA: TGTGCCAGCAGTGGTTCCGGGACAGCAAATGAAAAACTGTTTTTT. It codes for CASSGSGTANEKLFF.

This CDR3 reads CASRWEPGDKTAFF. The CDR3 region has the DNA TGTGCCAGCAGATGGGAGCCAGGCGATAAGACGGCTTTCTTT. The chain recombines TRBV5-4 with TRBJ1-1; D gene uncertain. The ends were cut back, 5 bases at V and 11 bases at J, with 22 bases in the middle. CDR3 length: 14 amino acids. Germline values: CDR1 SGHNT, CDR2 YYREEE (reference sequence).

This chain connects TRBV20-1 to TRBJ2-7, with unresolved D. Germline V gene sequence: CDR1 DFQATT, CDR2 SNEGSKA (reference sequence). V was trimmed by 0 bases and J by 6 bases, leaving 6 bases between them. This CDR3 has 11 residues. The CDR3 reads CSARDSVEQYF. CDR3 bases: TGCAGTGCTAGAGATTCCGTCGAGCAGTACTTC.

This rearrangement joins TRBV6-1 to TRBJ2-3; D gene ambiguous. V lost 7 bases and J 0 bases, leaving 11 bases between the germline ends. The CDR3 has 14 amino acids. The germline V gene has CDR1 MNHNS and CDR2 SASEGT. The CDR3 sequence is CASKYTTSTDTQYF. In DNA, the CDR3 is TGTGCCAGCAAGTACACCACAAGCACAGATACGCAGTATTTT.

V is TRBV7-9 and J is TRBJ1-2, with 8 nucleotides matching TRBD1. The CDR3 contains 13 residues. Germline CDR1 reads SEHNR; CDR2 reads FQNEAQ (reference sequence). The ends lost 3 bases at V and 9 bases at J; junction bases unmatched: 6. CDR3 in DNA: TGTGCCAGCAGCTTTCCGGGACAGGACCGCTACACCTTC. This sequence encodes CASSFPGQDRYTF. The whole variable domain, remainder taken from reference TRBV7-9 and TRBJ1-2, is DTGVSQNPRHKITKRGQNVTFRCDPISEHNRLYWYRQTLGQGPEFLTYFQNEAQLEKSRLLSDRFSAERPKGSFSTLEIQRTEQGDSAMYLCASSFPGQDRYTFGSGTRLTVV.

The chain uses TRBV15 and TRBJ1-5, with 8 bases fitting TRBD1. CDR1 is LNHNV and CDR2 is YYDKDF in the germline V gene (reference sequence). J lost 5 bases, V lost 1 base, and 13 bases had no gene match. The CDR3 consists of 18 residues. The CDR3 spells CATSRGGTGALYDQPQHF. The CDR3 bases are TGTGCCACCAGCAGAGGGGGGACAGGAGCCCTTTATGATCAGCCCCAGCATTTT.

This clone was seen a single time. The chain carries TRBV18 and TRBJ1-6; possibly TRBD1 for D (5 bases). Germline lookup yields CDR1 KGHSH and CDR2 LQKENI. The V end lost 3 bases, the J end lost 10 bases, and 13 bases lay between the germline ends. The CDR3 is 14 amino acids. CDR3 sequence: CASSPGGGRSPLHF. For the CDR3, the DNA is TGTGCCAGCTCACCCGGGGGAGGAAGGTCACCCCTCCACTTT.

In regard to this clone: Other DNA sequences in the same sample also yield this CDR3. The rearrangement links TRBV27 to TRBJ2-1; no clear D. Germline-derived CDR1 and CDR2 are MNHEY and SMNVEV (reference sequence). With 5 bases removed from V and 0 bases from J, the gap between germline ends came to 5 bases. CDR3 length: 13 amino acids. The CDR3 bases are TGTGCCAGCAGTCTAAGCTCCTACAATGAGCAGTTCTTC. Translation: CASSLSSYNEQFF.

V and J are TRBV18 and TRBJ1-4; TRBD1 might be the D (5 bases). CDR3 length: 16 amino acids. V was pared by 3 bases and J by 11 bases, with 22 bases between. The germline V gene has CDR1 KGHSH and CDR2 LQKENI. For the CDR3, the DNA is TGTGCCAGCTCACCCCAATTGGAGGGGCCCCCGCATAAACTGTTTTTT. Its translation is CASSPQLEGPPHKLFF.